This T cell receptor (beta chain) was captured in a study of blood T cell repertoires in COVID-19. The CDR3 consists of 14 residues. Germline assignment: CDR1 MNHNY and CDR2 SVGAGI (reference sequence). Trimming cost V 6 bases and J 5 bases; bases outside gene matches: 4. The assay was immunoSEQ multiplex PCR, and TCRdb's table has in-frame clones only and misses some. This sample has roughly 150,000 clones, with around nine tenths found just once. The receptor was isolated from a woman of 80 years or more with COVID-19, enrolled during active disease. Sequencing was performed on peripheral blood. The chain links TRBV6-6 to TRBJ1-4, with TRBD1 matching 9 bases. The CDR3 loop is CASSWTGANEKLFF. The CDR3, as DNA: TGTGCCAGCAGCTGGACAGGGGCAAATGAAAAACTGTTTTTT.